The 20 T cell receptor beta chains reported below all come from one sample, sequenced in a study of vaccination effects on CD4 cells after COVID-19. ViraFEST expansion of antigen-specific CD4+ T cells with viral peptide pools preceded sequencing. Upon completion of roughly ten days in culture, CD4+ T cells were isolated. All study participants received two doses of BNT162b2 or mRNA-1273 vaccine. No antigen is known for these receptors. Sequencing was performed with immunoSEQ multiplex PCR; in TCRdb, only in-frame clones are kept and a portion is missing. The table includes tens of thousands of clones, about 80% detected once. The starting material was CD4+ T cells from PBMCs cultured with HCoV-229E spike peptides, obtained after COVID-19 vaccination. The receptors come from a human donor who received a COVID-19 vaccine.

V and J are TRBV5-1 and TRBJ2-1, with no clear D. The V gene lost 4 bases and the J gene lost 2 bases, with 10 bases spanning the gap. This CDR3 has 14 amino acids. Germline V gene data show CDR1 as SGHRS and CDR2 as YFSETQ. The DNA of the CDR3 is TGCGCCAGCAGCCAAGACACAACCTACAATGAGCAGTTCTTC. Amino acid sequence: CASSQDTTYNEQFF.

The V call is TRBV5-1, the J call TRBJ2-1, with a possible D match to TRBD2 (6 bases). CDR3 size: 16 residues. Germline loops: CDR1 SGHRS, CDR2 YFSETQ. V lost 2 bases to trimming and J lost 0 bases, with 12 bases between them. The CDR3 region has the DNA TGCGCCAGCAGCTTATTAGCGGTAAGCTCCTACAATGAGCAGTTCTTC. Translation: CASSLLAVSSYNEQFF.

The rearrangement uses TRBV29-1 and TRBJ2-5, with no clear D. V dropped 8 bases and J dropped 5 bases, with 21 bases sitting between them. The CDR3 runs 14 residues. Germline CDR1 and CDR2: SQVTM and ANQGSEA. The CDR3 protein is CSLSTGFKGETQYF. The CDR3 DNA reads as TGCAGCCTCTCGACCGGATTTAAGGGTGAGACCCAGTACTTC.

The rearrangement joins TRBV4-2 to TRBJ2-5; 12 positions agree with TRBD2. The V and J ends lost 0 bases and 5 bases, in that order; junction bases with no gene match: 19. Germline V lookup: CDR1 LGHNA, CDR2 YNFKEQ. The CDR3 is 21 amino acids. CDR3 DNA sequence: TGTGCCAGCAGCCAAGATGGAGTGGTGCTAGCGGGGGGGCCTGGTCAGGAGACCCAGTACTTC. Translation: CASSQDGVVLAGGPGQETQYF.

CDR3 in amino acids: CASRRGGGGGQETQYF. CDR3 coding DNA: TGTGCCAGCAGGAGAGGAGGAGGAGGGGGGCAAGAGACCCAGTACTTC. The chain is built from TRBV2 and TRBJ2-5; TRBD1 or TRBD2 may be the D gene (6 bases each). The CDR3 loop spans 16 amino acids. Germline lookup yields CDR1 SNHLY and CDR2 FYNNEI. Trimming took off 6 bases at V and 2 bases at J, with 19 bases between the two ends.

This clone was counted between two and nine times. The V call is TRBV5-1, the J call TRBJ2-3, with D perhaps TRBD2 (5 bases). CDR3 size: 14 residues. Germline V lookup: CDR1 SGHRS, CDR2 YFSETQ. V was cut by 0 bases and J by 6 bases, with 11 bases left in between. Here the CDR3 DNA reads TGCGCCAGCAGCTTGGCGGCGGGCATCGATACGCAGTATTTT. Amino acids: CASSLAAGIDTQYF.

V gene TRBV7-9 combines with J gene TRBJ1-1, with no clear D. V was shortened by 0 bases and J by 1 base, with 9 bases between the two germline ends. This CDR3 comprises 15 residues. From germline, CDR1 is SEHNR and CDR2 FQNEAQ (reference sequence). The CDR3 here is CASSLAQGPNTEAFF. The CDR3 DNA reads TGTGCCAGCAGCTTAGCCCAAGGGCCGAACACTGAAGCTTTCTTT.

The CDR3 is CASSAGRGRINQPQHF. The CDR3 DNA is TGTGCCAGCAGCGCCGGCAGGGGCCGAATCAATCAGCCCCAGCATTTT. The chain links TRBV2 to TRBJ1-5; D may be TRBD1 (6 bases). Looked up from germline, CDR1 is SNHLY and CDR2 is FYNNEI. This CDR3 is built from 16 residues. The germline V and J ends were trimmed by 6 bases and 3 bases, with 18 bases remaining between them.

The chain employs TRBV24-1 and TRBJ1-4; 7 bases fit TRBD1. CDR1 and CDR2 from the germline V gene are KGHDR and SFDVKD. The CDR3 extends over 15 amino acids. Trimming at V came to 3 bases and at J to 3 bases, leaving 3 bases not matched to a gene. The DNA for the CDR3 is TGTGCCACCAGTGATCCGACAGGGTCTAATGAAAAACTGTTTTTT. This sequence encodes CATSDPTGSNEKLFF.

The sample holds a few counts of this clone. The chain uses TRBV7-8 and TRBJ1-5; D unresolved. Trimming stripped 5 bases from V and 0 bases from J, with 14 bases between. The germline CDR1 and CDR2 sequences are SGHVS and FQNEAQ. The CDR3 is made up of 16 amino acids. In DNA, the CDR3 is TGTGCCAGCAGCCCCAGGCAGAGTAATAGCAATCAGCCCCAGCATTTT. Its protein is CASSPRQSNSNQPQHF.

V usage is TRBV5-4 and J usage is TRBJ2-5, with TRBD2 matching over 11 bases. This CDR3 comprises 15 residues. The V gene end was trimmed by 4 bases and the J gene end by 1 base; junction bases not matched to a gene: 3. Germline-derived CDR1 and CDR2 are SGHNT and YYREEE (reference sequence). The CDR3 DNA sequence: TGTGCCAGCAGCAAGACTAGCGGGGCCCAAGAGACCCAGTACTTC. Its translation is CASSKTSGAQETQYF.

This clone was picked up one time. The V gene is TRBV18, the J gene TRBJ1-1, with D maybe TRBD1 (5 bases). This CDR3 comprises 15 residues. Germline V CDR1 and CDR2: KGHSH, LQKENI. The V end was cut by 0 bases, the J end by 6 bases, with 14 bases between. The CDR3 reads CASSPPRGEGAEAFF. The CDR3 nucleotides are TGTGCCAGCTCACCACCGCGAGGGGAAGGCGCTGAAGCTTTCTTT.

This sequence joins TRBV5-1 and TRBJ2-3, with TRBD2 identical over 8 bases. Per the germline V gene, CDR1 is SGHRS and CDR2 is YFSETQ. The CDR3 extends over 15 amino acids. V lost 5 bases to trimming and J lost 5 bases; unmatched junction nucleotides: 10. The CDR3 protein is CASSSDGGAQDTQYF. DNA for the CDR3: TGCGCCAGCAGTTCCGACGGGGGGGCCCAAGATACGCAGTATTTT. The variable domain in full, with the rest retrieved from reference TRBV5-1 and TRBJ2-3, is KAGVTQTPRYLIKTRGQQVTLSCSPISGHRSVSWYQQTPGQGLQFLFEYFSETQRNKGNFPGRFSGRQFSNSRSEMNVSTLELGDSALYLCASSSDGGAQDTQYFGPGTRLTVL.

This clone was counted once. This chain joins TRBV6-6 and TRBJ2-2, with 10 bases aligning to TRBD1. Germline V CDR1 and CDR2: MNHNY, SVGAGI (reference sequence). The V gene end was trimmed by 7 bases and the J gene end by 0 bases; junction bases not matched to a gene: 5. CDR3 size: 16 residues. The CDR3 region has the DNA TGTGCCAGCATTGACAGGGGGCAATCGAACACCGGGGAGCTGTTTTTT. This codes for CASIDRGQSNTGELFF.

The chain recombines TRBV7-3 with TRBJ2-3; 9 bases fit TRBD1. After removal of 2 bases from V and 7 bases from J, the junction contained 10 bases not matched to a gene. Germline lookup yields CDR1 SGHTA and CDR2 FQGTGA. The CDR3 runs to 16 residues. The CDR3: CASSLSLTGGINTQYF. CDR3 bases: TGTGCCAGCAGCTTATCTCTTACAGGGGGCATAAATACGCAGTATTTT.

The V gene is TRBV7-2, the J gene TRBJ1-2; D is unresolved. V was cut by 2 bases and J by 0 bases, with 19 bases left in between. The CDR3 spans 18 residues. Germline V lookup: CDR1 SGHTA, CDR2 FQGNSA. CDR3 DNA: TGTGCCAGCAGCTTATTTTCAACAGCCGTGCTAGCTAACTATGGCTACACCTTC. It specifies CASSLFSTAVLANYGYTF.

In its sample, this clone was seen a few times. The chain carries TRBV4-1 and TRBJ1-2, with 8 nucleotides matching TRBD1. Trimming at V came to 4 bases and at J to 8 bases, leaving 15 bases not matched to a gene. CDR3 size: 16 residues. CDR1 is MGHRA and CDR2 is YSYEKL in the germline V gene. CDR3 protein: CASSPNYPQGASGYTF. DNA for the CDR3: TGCGCCAGCAGCCCAAACTACCCTCAGGGGGCATCGGGCTACACCTTC.

The chain is built from TRBV5-1 and TRBJ1-4; a weak D match, TRBD1 (5 bases). The V gene's germline CDR1 is SGHRS and CDR2 YFSETQ. V lost 2 bases to trimming and J lost 8 bases, with 13 bases between them. There are 14 residues in the CDR3. CDR3 protein: CASSLPGPFEKLFF. CDR3 DNA sequence: TGCGCCAGCAGCTTACCGGGACCTTTCGAAAAACTGTTTTTT.

The rearrangement uses TRBV11-3 and TRBJ2-2; a weak D match, TRBD1 (6 bases). V was cut by 1 base and J by 0 bases, with 12 bases left in between. The CDR3 spans 17 residues. CDR1 is SGHNT, CDR2 YENEEA, per germline. As DNA, the CDR3 is TGTGCCAGCAGCTTAGCGAAGGACAGATCGAACACCGGGGAGCTGTTTTTT. Its protein product is CASSLAKDRSNTGELFF.

This clone is a singleton in its sample. This sequence joins TRBV19 and TRBJ1-2; D remains ambiguous. Trimming shortened V by 2 bases and J by 1 base, and 8 bases separated the two germline ends. This CDR3 region has 14 residues. Germline V CDR1 and CDR2: LNHDA, SQIVND (reference sequence). The CDR3 loop is CASSILNSNYGYTF. The CDR3, as DNA: TGTGCCAGTAGTATATTGAACAGTAACTATGGCTACACCTTC.